The 5 T cell receptor beta chains below all came from one sample that was sequenced in a study of T cell responses to AZD1222 COVID-19 vaccine. This table comes from immunoSEQ multiplex PCR, and its TCRdb copy is limited to in-frame clones, with some not included. This table holds about 140,000 clones, roughly 92% found once. This material consisted of peripheral blood, taken on day 0 of AZD1222 vaccination. These receptors were collected from an adult in good health.

The chain couples TRBV19 to TRBJ1-2; D is perhaps TRBD1 (6 bases). The CDR3 contains 15 residues. V shed 6 bases and J shed 4 bases, with 18 bases lying between them. Germline-derived CDR1 and CDR2 are LNHDA and SQIVND (reference sequence). The CDR3 DNA reads as TGTGCCAGTAGACCACAGGGTGTGATCGGCTATGGCTACACCTTC. It translates to CASRPQGVIGYGYTF.

V is TRBV11-2 and J is TRBJ1-5; D is unresolved. The CDR3 totals 15 residues. The germline gives CDR1 SGHAT, CDR2 FQNNGV. The V end lost 5 bases, the J end lost 1 base, and 12 bases lay between the germline ends. The DNA of the CDR3 is TGTGCCAGCAGCGCGAGAGTAGGAAGCAATCAGCCCCAGCATTTT. This sequence encodes CASSARVGSNQPQHF.

This clone showed up just once. The chain recombines TRBV4-1 with TRBJ1-1; unclear D gene. The CDR3 consists of 17 residues. The germline V gene encodes CDR1 MGHRA and CDR2 YSYEKL. V dropped 5 bases and J dropped 3 bases, with 22 bases sitting between them. CDR3 sequence: CASSFTQDMIEDTEAFF. CDR3 nucleotides: TGCGCCAGCAGCTTCACCCAGGATATGATCGAGGACACTGAAGCTTTCTTT.

The V call is TRBV5-1, the J call TRBJ1-1; D remains unclear. This CDR3 is built from 13 residues. V was pared by 0 bases and J by 9 bases, with 12 bases between. Germline V gene lookup returns CDR1 SGHRS and CDR2 YFSETQ. As DNA, the CDR3 is TGCGCCAGCAGCTTGGATTTCGCTTTTCAAGCTTTCTTT. It translates to CASSLDFAFQAFF. Drawing the rest from reference TRBV5-1 and TRBJ1-1, the complete variable domain is KAGVTQTPRYLIKTRGQQVTLSCSPISGHRSVSWYQQTPGQGLQFLFEYFSETQRNKGNFPGRFSGRQFSNSRSEMNVSTLELGDSALYLCASSLDFAFQAFFGQGTRLTVV.

The chain links TRBV7-8 to TRBJ1-2; D is perhaps TRBD1 (6 bases). Trimming took off 4 bases at V and 8 bases at J, with 20 bases between the two ends. The CDR3 length is 15 residues. Germline-derived CDR1 and CDR2 are SGHVS and FQNEAQ. In DNA, the CDR3 is TGTGCCAGCAGCTCCTTCCGGGACAATAAGGAGGGCTACACCTTC. This gives the protein CASSSFRDNKEGYTF.